A single T cell receptor (beta chain) is shown here with its context. No antigen is known for it. No base-level quality is on record; no much larger clone is a single base apart. The CDR3 spans 15 residues, from the cysteine through the phenylalanine. Only the CDR3 part of the read is kept: 45 bases, read in frame from the first base. Deletion took 4 bases off V and 1 base off J, with a span of 14 bases between the germline ends. CDR1 is given as SGHRS and CDR2 as YFSETQ, both from the germline V gene. The collaborating institutions used their own protocols to collect whole blood in K2EDTA tubes. For TCRbeta analysis, collaborators shipped samples as frozen whole blood, isolated PBMCs, or DNA extracted from either of those sample types. This entry belongs to a study of blood T cell repertoires in COVID-19 (dated by TCRdb to the early 2020s). A note on the overall study: Collaborator samples came from the United States, Italy and Spain and covered acute and convalescent phases of COVID-19. The prospective study material was composed of cDNA or gDNA derived from T cells, B-cell-depleted T cells, or PBMCs. The dataset comprised deeply sampled blood TCRbeta repertoires from subjects exposed to, actively infected with, or recovered from COVID-19. The repertoires were released in a freely available public database meant as a resource for research on the immune response to SARS-CoV-2. Samples were obtained from the ongoing ImmuneRACE study (first 160 participants) and from 1,254 subjects provided by 6 global collaborators. Nearly every sample came with metadata listing a de-identified subject ID, COVID-19 status, age in years and sex. Where HLA class I and class II types were available, the types were taken from metadata supplied by the sample provider, not from assay-based typing.

TCRbeta CDR3 regions were amplified from genomic DNA by means of the immunoSEQ Assay, a bias-controlled multiplex PCR. As for the original processing: Nucleated cell counts per sample were estimated from amplification of reference gene primers within the assay. To quantify the absolute abundance of each unique TCRbeta CDR3 rearrangement, sequence reads were collapsed and filtered. For each sample, productive Simpson clonality was calculated as the square root of Simpson's diversity index across productive rearrangements. In its TCRdb copy, this immuneACCESS table keeps in-frame sequences only and misses some clones. Where compared with another copy, unresolved V genes explain less than half of these, and the others have no known cause. V and J calls and clone size are given by that table; D and trimming were obtained from the DNA. Recorded for this sample are 150,000 to 200,000 clones; around 86% of them occurred a single time. The ten biggest clones cover over 7% of the sample.

Results the study describes overall, beyond this receptor: The amount of clinical and demographic metadata varied by source and participant and was provided uncurated.

The receptor chain draws on TRBV5-1 and TRBJ1-1, and possibly TRBD1, on 6 matching bases. The source is a man aged 45 to 65 with active or convalescent COVID-19. Material for sequencing was peripheral blood. The CDR3 region: CASSPSTGTNTEAFF. The nucleotide sequence reads TGCGCCAGCAGCCCTTCGACAGGCACGAACACTGAAGCTTTCTTT.